A single sample is the source of the 14 T cell receptor beta chains below, sequenced in a study of STAT3 mutations in large granular lymphocyte leukemia. General study results and limits: At least one immunodominant TCR beta clonotype appeared in every T-cell large granular lymphocyte leukemia patient.

This table comes from immunoSEQ multiplex PCR, and its TCRdb copy is limited to in-frame clones, with some not included. The sample shows around 13,000 clones, roughly nine tenths of them seen only once. These receptors have no known antigen. The sequenced sample was peripheral blood mononuclear cells. Every receptor here comes from a middle-aged man with T-cell large granular lymphocyte leukemia. Some clones in this sample may be carry-over from other donors' samples.

The chain's CDR3 is CASSLYRIGNSPLHF. In DNA, the CDR3 is TGTGCCAGCAGTTTATACCGGATAGGGAATTCACCCCTCCACTTT. The chain is built from TRBV27 and TRBJ1-6; D is unresolved. The V gene lost 1 base and the J gene lost 7 bases, with 11 bases spanning the gap. Germline CDR1 MNHEY, CDR2 SMNVEV (reference sequence). This CDR3 has 15 amino acids.

This clone was observed a handful of times. The V call is TRBV2, the J call TRBJ1-5; unclear D gene. V was shortened by 4 bases and J by 7 bases, with 8 bases between the two germline ends. Germline loops: CDR1 SNHLY, CDR2 FYNNEI. The CDR3 length is 12 residues. CDR3 coding DNA: TGTGCCAGCAGTGGAGGGAGGCAGCCCCAGCATTTT. Protein product: CASSGGRQPQHF.

V and J are TRBV5-5 and TRBJ2-7; 7 bases line up with TRBD1. The CDR3 spans 15 residues. V trimming: 2 bases; J trimming: 3 bases; junction bases outside the gene matches: 8. Germline V lookup: CDR1 SGHKS, CDR2 YYEKEE (reference sequence). The DNA for the CDR3 is TGTGCCAGCAGCTTCCAAGGGACAGACTTCTACGAGCAGTACTTC. This encodes CASSFQGTDFYEQYF.

V gene TRBV5-4 combines with J gene TRBJ2-5, with D possibly matching TRBD2 (5 bases). This CDR3 is built from 14 residues. The germline V and J ends were trimmed by 4 bases and 2 bases, with 12 bases remaining between them. The germline V gene has CDR1 SGHNT and CDR2 YYREEE (reference sequence). The CDR3 DNA reads TGTGCCAGCAGCCGAGGACGGGAACAAGAGACCCAGTACTTC. Its protein is CASSRGREQETQYF.

To note about this clone: The CDR3 does not end in the conserved phenylalanine or tryptophan, so this is likely a read error. No DNA is shown, since the ends of the CDR3 on it are uncertain; the CDR3 is the one TCRdb lists. This chain connects TRBV5-6 to TRBJ1-1. Including both end residues, the CDR3 is 12 amino acids long. Germline CDR1 is SGHDT and CDR2 is YYEEEE. Here the CDR3 reads CASSLARGWDRY.

J is TRBJ2-2 and V is TRBV18; 9 nucleotides align to TRBD1. Germline assignment: CDR1 KGHSH and CDR2 LQKENI. After removal of 4 bases from V and 4 bases from J, the junction contained 4 bases not matched to a gene. This CDR3 region has 15 residues. CDR3 sequence: CASSLGQGGTGELFF. The CDR3 nucleotides read TGTGCCAGCTCACTGGGACAGGGCGGCACCGGGGAGCTGTTTTTT.

This clone was counted once. The V and J genes are TRBV5-1 and TRBJ1-1; D gene unclear. Germline assignment: CDR1 SGHRS and CDR2 YFSETQ. The CDR3 extends over 14 amino acids. Trimming cost V 0 bases and J 7 bases, with 13 bases left between them. In DNA form, the CDR3 reads TGCGCCAGCAGCTTGGGGAGAGGGTTGGATGAAGCTTTCTTT. This translates into CASSLGRGLDEAFF.

This sequence joins TRBV5-4 and TRBJ1-1; D may be TRBD1 (5 bases). Trimming left V 5 bases short and J 0 bases short, with 14 bases between. Germline V gene data show CDR1 as SGHNT and CDR2 as YYREEE (reference sequence). The CDR3 loop spans 15 amino acids. The CDR3 loop reads CASSVGGIMNTEAFF. CDR3 nucleotides: TGTGCCAGCAGTGTGGGGGGGATTATGAACACTGAAGCTTTCTTT.

The chain combines TRBV5-1 with TRBJ2-1, with 7 bases fitting TRBD1. The germline V gene encodes CDR1 SGHRS and CDR2 YFSETQ. There are 15 residues in the CDR3. V dropped 5 bases and J dropped 5; count of bases not matched to a gene: 10. Here the CDR3 reads CASRPRQGSNNEQFF. CDR3 DNA: TGCGCCAGCAGACCCCGACAGGGCAGTAACAATGAGCAGTTCTTC. Full variable domain (rest looked up from reference TRBV5-1 and TRBJ2-1): KAGVTQTPRYLIKTRGQQVTLSCSPISGHRSVSWYQQTPGQGLQFLFEYFSETQRNKGNFPGRFSGRQFSNSRSEMNVSTLELGDSALYLCASRPRQGSNNEQFFGPGTRLTVL.

J is TRBJ2-4 and V is TRBV25-1; 9 nucleotides agree with TRBD1. The V gene end was trimmed by 6 bases and the J gene end by 10 bases; junction bases not matched to a gene: 10. Per germline, CDR1 MGHDK and CDR2 SYGVNS. The CDR3 length is 14 residues. This CDR3 is CASSVGQGLEIQYF. In nucleotides, the CDR3 is TGTGCCAGCAGCGTCGGACAGGGGTTAGAGATTCAGTACTTC.

This clone was found once. The chain recombines TRBV19 with TRBJ1-3, with 7 nucleotides matching TRBD1. The V segment lost 3 bases and the J segment 0 bases; nucleotides outside the gene matches: 5. This CDR3 has 16 residues. Per germline, CDR1 LNHDA and CDR2 SQIVND (reference sequence). The CDR3 reads CASSMAGTASGNTIYF. The CDR3 DNA sequence: TGTGCCAGTAGTATGGCCGGGACAGCCTCTGGAAACACCATATATTTT.

The chain has TRBV18 and TRBJ2-5; D not resolved. Trimming removed 6 bases at V and 2 bases at J, with 7 bases between. CDR3 length: 12 residues. The germline CDR1 and CDR2 sequences are KGHSH and LQKENI. The CDR3 bases are TGTGCCAGCTCGCCCGTTCAAGAGACCCAGTACTTC. This translates into CASSPVQETQYF.

V usage is TRBV7-9 and J usage is TRBJ2-3, with D tentatively TRBD2 (7 bases). Trimming left V 6 bases short and J 5 bases short, with 21 bases between. CDR1 and CDR2 from the germline V gene are SEHNR and FQNEAQ (reference sequence). The CDR3 runs 16 residues. DNA for the CDR3: TGTGCCAGCAGACCCCCGGAGGGGGGGGCGGGAGATACGCAGTATTTT. Protein sequence: CASRPPEGGAGDTQYF.

The rearrangement joins TRBV5-1 to TRBJ2-3, with 13 bases fitting TRBD2. V lost 2 bases to trimming and J lost 5 bases; unmatched junction nucleotides: 8. There are 17 residues in the CDR3. From germline, CDR1 is SGHRS and CDR2 YFSETQ. This CDR3 reads CASSFTSGGAGIDTQYF. CDR3 DNA sequence: TGCGCCAGCAGCTTTACTAGCGGGGGGGCCGGTATAGATACGCAGTATTTT.